This T cell receptor beta chain was recovered during a study of T cells expressing NK-cell markers. Study in general: It was from sorted CD3+CD56+NKG2C+, CD3+CD56+NKG2C- and CD3+CD56-NKG2C+ T cells that TCR beta repertoires came.

No DNA is given; TCRdb re-called the 5' RACE reads and lists each CDR3 protein once. This sample contains about 540,000 distinct CDR3 sequences. The germline gives CDR1 SGHRS, CDR2 YFSETQ. The CDR3 has 15 amino acids. Note on this clonotype: Its target is not known.

Findings of the study overall: These clonotypes, the leaders elsewhere, also led the CD3+CD56-NKG2C+ fraction in four donors. More than 5 donors showed dominant NKG2C+ clonotypes comprising about 1.0-7.5% of their CD8+ T cells.

Sequenced: blood T cells: a sorted CD56 or NKG2C T cell subset, CD4+ or CD8+ T cells, or bulk PBMC T cells (not recorded which). This receptor was obtained from a man younger than 30 in good health. This chain links TRBV5-1 with TRBJ2-7; TCRdb calls TRBD2, which cannot be checked without DNA. The CDR3 loop reads CASSDGTSGRNEQYF.